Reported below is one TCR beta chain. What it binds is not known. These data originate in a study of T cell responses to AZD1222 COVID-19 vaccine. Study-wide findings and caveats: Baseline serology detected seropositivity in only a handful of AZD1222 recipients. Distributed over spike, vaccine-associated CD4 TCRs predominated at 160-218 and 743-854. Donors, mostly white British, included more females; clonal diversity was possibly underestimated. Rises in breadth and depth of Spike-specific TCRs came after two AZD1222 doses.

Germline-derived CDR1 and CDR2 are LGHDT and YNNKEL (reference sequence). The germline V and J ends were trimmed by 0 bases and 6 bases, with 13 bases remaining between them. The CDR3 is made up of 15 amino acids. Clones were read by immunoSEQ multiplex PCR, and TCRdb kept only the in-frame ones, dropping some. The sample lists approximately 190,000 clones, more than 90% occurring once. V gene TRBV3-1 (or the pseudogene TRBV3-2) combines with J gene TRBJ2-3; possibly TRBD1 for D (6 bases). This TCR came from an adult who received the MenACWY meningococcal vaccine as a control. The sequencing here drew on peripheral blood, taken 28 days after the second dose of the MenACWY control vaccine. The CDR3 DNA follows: TGTGCCAGCAGCCAAGACCGGGACACCTGGGATACGCAGTATTTT. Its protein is CASSQDRDTWDTQYF.